Listed here are 21 T cell receptor beta chains from one sample, sequenced in a study of beta chain features in type 1 diabetes. Reverse transcribing all isolated RNA meant expressed TCRB transcripts were sequenced. TCRdb keeps only in-frame clones here, not all; method: immunoSEQ multiplex PCR. The sample has fewer than 250,000 clones, 55% to 70% seen once. The sequenced material came from naive CD4+ T cells from blood. The receptor set was obtained from a man in his thirties or forties in good health.

This chain uses TRBV15 with TRBJ2-5; 9 bases fit TRBD1. This CDR3 is 17 amino acids long. The trim removed 3 bases at V and 4 bases at J, leaving 12 bases unmatched. The germline CDR1 and CDR2 sequences are LNHNV and YYDKDF (reference sequence). Written as DNA, the CDR3 is TGTGCCACCAGCAGGAACTTCGACAGGGGGTGGACAGAGACCCAGTACTTC. Its protein product is CATSRNFDRGWTETQYF.

This clone was counted only a few times. The chain carries TRBV18 and TRBJ1-6; D gene unclear. CDR3 size: 17 residues. V was pared by 6 bases and J by 0 bases, with 15 bases between. Germline V CDR1 and CDR2: KGHSH, LQKENI. The DNA for the CDR3 is TGTGCCAGCTCCCTGACCCCCAAGGACTCCTATAATTCACCCCTCCACTTT. It yields the protein CASSLTPKDSYNSPLHF.

This clone showed up just a few times. This same CDR3 is encoded by further DNA sequences in the sample. The rearrangement joins TRBV30 to TRBJ1-1; possible D gene TRBD1, 6 bases. The CDR3 is made up of 12 amino acids. With 3 bases removed from V and 4 bases from J, the gap between germline ends came to 9 bases. Per germline, CDR1 GTSNPN and CDR2 SVGIG (reference sequence). CDR3 DNA sequence: TGTGCCTGGAGCACAGGGCGCACTGAAGCTTTCTTT. This translates into CAWSTGRTEAFF.

This rearrangement joins TRBV7-2 to TRBJ2-7; 7 bases fit TRBD2. Germline CDR1 reads SGHTA; CDR2 reads FQGNSA. The CDR3 length is 14 residues. V shed 5 bases, J shed 5 bases, and the junction held 9 bases outside the gene matches. CDR3 in amino acids: CASSLSSGNNEQYF. The CDR3 nucleotides read TGTGCCAGCAGCCTCTCTAGCGGTAACAACGAGCAGTACTTC.

V and J are TRBV30 and TRBJ2-7, with D maybe TRBD1 (5 bases). Germline V gene sequence: CDR1 GTSNPN, CDR2 SVGIG (reference sequence). This CDR3 comprises 13 residues. The V end lost 1 base, the J end lost 11 bases, and 18 bases lay between the germline ends. DNA of the CDR3: TGTGCCTGGAGTGCGCGCTTCAGGGATTTGGAGTACTTC. It is translated as CAWSARFRDLEYF.

This clone was seen only a few times. The gene calls are TRBV5-6 and TRBJ1-5; D remains ambiguous. The CDR3 spans 15 residues. From germline, CDR1 is SGHDT and CDR2 YYEEEE. V was cut by 4 bases and J by 0 bases, with 11 bases left in between. The CDR3 coding sequence is TGTGCCAGCAGCGTCGGGCCCCTTAGCAATCAGCCCCAGCATTTT. Its protein is CASSVGPLSNQPQHF.

The rearrangement joins TRBV7-2 to TRBJ2-7; the match to TRBD2 covers 15 bases. The V and J ends lost 4 bases and 4 bases, in that order; junction bases with no gene match: 14. The CDR3 extends over 19 amino acids. The germline CDR1 and CDR2 sequences are SGHTA and FQGNSA. The DNA for the CDR3 is TGTGCCAGCAGCTCCCCAAGGGTAGGGACTAGCGGGAGGAGGTACGAGCAGTACTTC. As protein: CASSSPRVGTSGRRYEQYF.

This clone was counted once. The chain couples TRBV10-3 to TRBJ1-6, with TRBD1 matching 7 bases. The germline gives CDR1 ENHRY, CDR2 SYGVKD. V dropped 8 bases and J dropped 8; count of bases not matched to a gene: 6. CDR3 length: 13 residues. This CDR3 reads CAIRGRGYSPLHF. CDR3 DNA: TGTGCCATCCGGGGCAGGGGGTATTCACCCCTCCACTTT.

The chain joins TRBV7-9 to TRBJ2-3, with 8 bases that match TRBD2. Germline CDR1 and CDR2: SEHNR and FQNEAQ (reference sequence). The CDR3 loop spans 15 amino acids. The V and J ends lost 0 bases and 2 bases, in that order; junction bases with no gene match: 1. Here the CDR3 DNA reads TGTGCCAGCAGCTTAGCTAGCGGGAACACAGATACGCAGTATTTT. Protein sequence: CASSLASGNTDTQYF.

This clone occurred a few times. The chain links TRBV7-2 to TRBJ2-7; D might be TRBD1 or TRBD2, each matching 5 bases. This CDR3 region has 15 residues. V was trimmed by 5 bases and J by 5 bases, leaving 19 bases between them. Germline V lookup: CDR1 SGHTA, CDR2 FQGNSA. The CDR3 protein is CASSQNGQGPNEQYF. The CDR3 nucleotides are TGTGCCAGCAGCCAAAACGGTCAGGGACCCAACGAGCAGTACTTC. The whole variable domain, remainder taken from reference TRBV7-2 and TRBJ2-7, is GAGVSQSPSNKVTEKGKDVELRCDPISGHTALYWYRQSLGQGLEFLIYFQGNSAPDKSGLPSDRFSAERTGGSVSTLTIQRTQQEDSAVYLCASSQNGQGPNEQYFGPGTRLTVT.

On this clone: Other DNA sequences in the sample encode the same CDR3. The chain recombines TRBV29-1 with TRBJ2-5; the match to TRBD1 covers 9 bases. CDR1 SQVTM and CDR2 ANQGSEA come from the germline V gene. V shed 1 base and J 0 bases; nucleotides not matched to a gene: 3. The CDR3 extends over 15 amino acids. The CDR3 DNA reads TGCAGCGTTGAAGGTGACAGGGGGTACCAAGAGACCCAGTACTTC. It is translated as CSVEGDRGYQETQYF.

The chain links TRBV2 to TRBJ2-3; 7 bases are shared with TRBD1. After removal of 0 bases from V and 1 base from J, the junction contained 1 base not matched to a gene. The germline gives CDR1 SNHLY, CDR2 FYNNEI. The CDR3 runs to 15 residues. The CDR3 is CASSEAQGGTDTQYF. As DNA, the CDR3 is TGTGCCAGCAGTGAAGCCCAGGGGGGCACAGATACGCAGTATTTT.

There are a few counts of this clone. This chain links TRBV7-2 with TRBJ2-2; TRBD1 might be the D (6 bases). The CDR3 sequence is 18 residues long. Between the trimmed V and J ends, which lost 3 bases and 6 bases, there was a span of 23 bases. Per the germline V gene, CDR1 is SGHTA and CDR2 is FQGNSA. The CDR3, as DNA: TGTGCCAGCAGCTTCATATGGAATAGACAGGACGGCCCCGGGGAGCTGTTTTTT. The encoded protein is CASSFIWNRQDGPGELFF.

In this sample, this clone turned up a few times. V is TRBV29-1 and J is TRBJ2-7; 10 bases are a match to TRBD2. V was pared by 6 bases and J by 8 bases, with 13 bases of the junction left unmatched. The CDR3 contains 14 residues. Germline V gene data show CDR1 as SQVTM and CDR2 as ANQGSEA. In nucleotides, the CDR3 is TGCAGCGTCGGTGGACTAGCGGTGACTACGAAGCAGTACTTC. Protein sequence: CSVGGLAVTTKQYF.

This clone was seen a few times. The chain has TRBV30 and TRBJ2-4, with 7 nucleotides matching TRBD2. The J segment lost 7 bases and the V segment lost 4 bases, leaving 7 bases of the junction unmatched. Looked up from germline, CDR1 is GTSNPN and CDR2 is SVGIG (reference sequence). The CDR3 consists of 13 residues. This CDR3 is CAWNSGRENIQYF. CDR3 bases: TGTGCCTGGAATAGCGGGCGGGAGAACATTCAGTACTTC.

The chain carries TRBV7-8 and TRBJ1-5; no definite D call. Trimming left V 4 bases short and J 4 bases short, with 8 bases between. The CDR3 sequence is 13 residues long. Germline V gives CDR1 SGHVS, CDR2 FQNEAQ. As DNA, the CDR3 is TGTGCCAGCAGCTCCGCAAGTAATCAGCCCCAGCATTTT. It is translated as CASSSASNQPQHF.

The J gene is TRBJ2-6, the V gene TRBV29-1, with no clear D. The CDR3 is 13 residues long. V was trimmed by 7 bases and J by 1 base, leaving 8 bases between them. Per germline, CDR1 SQVTM and CDR2 ANQGSEA. CDR3 sequence reads: CSALTSGANVLTF. The CDR3 nucleotides are TGCAGCGCCTTAACGTCTGGGGCCAACGTCCTGACTTTC.

The V call is TRBV6-5, the J call TRBJ2-7; 7 bases line up with TRBD1. The V gene's germline CDR1 is MNHEY and CDR2 SVGAGI. The CDR3 contains 15 residues. With 4 bases clipped from V and 1 base from J, the junction kept 7 bases outside the gene matches. The CDR3 DNA reads TGTGCCAGCAGTTCCACGGGACAGTTTTCCTACGAGCAGTACTTC. Amino acid sequence: CASSSTGQFSYEQYF.

This clone has a single count. J is TRBJ2-7 and V is TRBV20-1; D is ambiguous. Trimming removed 5 bases from V and 0 bases from J, with 5 bases in between. The CDR3 contains 11 residues. Germline CDR1 reads DFQATT; CDR2 reads SNEGSKA (reference sequence). The CDR3 is CSALSSYEQYF. For the CDR3, the DNA is TGCAGTGCTCTGAGCTCCTACGAGCAGTACTTC.

This chain connects TRBV7-9 to TRBJ2-3, with D perhaps TRBD2 (6 bases). The V end was cut by 4 bases, the J end by 6 bases, with 8 bases between. The CDR3 extends over 12 amino acids. The germline V gene encodes CDR1 SEHNR and CDR2 FQNEAQ (reference sequence). The CDR3 bases are TGTGCCAGCAGCTGGGACTGGGATACGCAGTATTTT. This encodes CASSWDWDTQYF.

This clone was recorded a few times. V usage is TRBV5-4 and J usage is TRBJ2-5; D gene ambiguous. The germline gives CDR1 SGHNT, CDR2 YYREEE (reference sequence). V lost 5 bases, J lost 5 bases, and 16 bases lay in between. This CDR3 spans 14 amino acids. The CDR3 protein is CASSLYPSRETQYF. The CDR3 DNA follows: TGTGCCAGCAGTCTGTATCCGAGTCGGGAGACCCAGTACTTC.